This T cell receptor beta chain was found in a study of T-cell reconstitution after alpha-beta-depleted transplantation in children. Trimming removed 1 base from V and 3 bases from J, with 4 bases in between. The CDR3 has 13 amino acids. CDR1 is LGHDT, CDR2 YNNKEL, per germline (reference sequence). A library of TCRbeta sequences, prepared with unique molecular identifiers, was generated. Each CDR3 protein gets one entry after TCRdb re-called the PCR reads with MiXCR. The sample has about 260,000 distinct CDR3 sequences, around 7.5% seen once. This clonotype was picked up many times. What it binds is unknown. The study's findings and limits: Among T cells one year after transplant, newly produced cells accounted for most counts and diversity. In some patients, recipient T cells and intrathymic progenitors surviving conditioning explained high day-60 diversity.

This sample comprised PBMCs, mostly from graft donor cells, obtained 180 days after TCRalphabeta/CD19-depleted stem cell transplant. The chain employs TRBV3-1 and TRBJ2-1; D is unclear. The source of this sequence is a male patient under 18 who had a stem cell transplant for acute lymphoblastic leukemia, so the T cells may come from the graft donor. The CDR3: CASSQAYYNEQFF. In nucleotides, the CDR3 is TGTGCCAGCAGCCAAGCCTACTACAATGAGCAGTTCTTC.